Listed here is a single T cell receptor (beta chain). At the DNA level, this CDR3 is encoded by other sequences in the same sample as well. Specified time point: pretreatment peripheral blood. These data are taken from a study of PD-L1 blockade in urothelial cancer. Sequenced by immunoSEQ multiplex PCR; TCRdb stores in-frame clones only, minus some. The data hold roughly 77,000 clones, with 80% to 85% observed a single time. Germline values: CDR1 SGHDT, CDR2 YYEEEE. The CDR3 covers 14 residues. V was trimmed by 0 bases and J by 3 bases, leaving 7 bases between them. The clonotype originates from a woman in her 70s with urothelial cancer. Sample: PBMCs, taken around atezolizumab (anti-PD-L1) treatment. The V and J genes are TRBV5-6 and TRBJ1-5; D is ambiguous. This CDR3 is CASSLGRYNQPQHF. The CDR3 nucleotides are TGTGCCAGCAGCTTGGGCAGGTACAATCAGCCCCAGCATTTT.